This T cell receptor (beta chain) was profiled in a study of T cells after somatic rescue of genetic block. Sequenced by immunoSEQ multiplex PCR; TCRdb stores in-frame clones only, minus some. Altogether 11,000 to 15,000 clones are present, approximately 71% being singletons, with the ten largest covering around 28%. Trimming stripped 7 bases from V and 2 bases from J, with 12 bases between. The V gene's germline CDR1 is MNHEY and CDR2 SVGAGI. The CDR3 covers 13 residues. The origin of this receptor is a man aged 18 to 29. The sample was peripheral blood mononuclear cells (PBMCs). This rearrangement joins TRBV6-5 to TRBJ2-7; tentative D call: TRBD2 (6 bases). CDR3 sequence: CASTEGPTYEQYF. DNA for the CDR3: TGTGCCAGCACGGAGGGGCCAACCTACGAGCAGTACTTC.